This T cell receptor (beta chain) was identified in a study of PD-1 blockade in mismatch repair-deficient tumors. On the study more broadly: Enrolled about 2013-2016, patients had progressing, pretreated mismatch repair-deficient cancers of about a dozen types. Whole-study results and caveats: Tumor-resident clones, often absent from pretreatment blood, expanded after pembrolizumab and then contracted.

PCR or immunohistochemistry showed mismatch repair deficiency in every enrolled patient. The assay was immunoSEQ multiplex PCR, and TCRdb's table has in-frame clones only and misses some. The sample shows 100,000 to 150,000 clones, 85% to 90% of them seen only once. Notes on this clone: Antigen unknown.

Sequencing used peripheral blood, obtained 44 weeks after starting pembrolizumab. The receptor was derived from an adult with mismatch repair-deficient cancer.

CDR3 sequence (DNA): TGTGCCAGCAGCGCAAGTGGTCGGGTAGCGGTATACAATGAGCAGTTCTTC. Protein: CASSASGRVAVYNEQFF. The V and J genes are TRBV7-8 and TRBJ2-1; a weak D match, TRBD2 (6 bases). This CDR3 region has 17 residues. Trimming pared 5 bases from V and 4 bases from J, leaving 21 bases between. Germline V gene lookup returns CDR1 SGHVS and CDR2 FQNEAQ.